Listed here are 5 T cell receptor beta chains from one sample, sequenced in a study of CD8+ T cells in alopecia areata (dated 2018 in TCRdb). To prepare the library, the immunoSEQ multiplex PCR assay was applied. RNA was extracted from all samples and reverse transcribed into cDNA, which served as template for TCR sequencing. The immuneACCESS repertoire file appears here via TCRdb, limited to in-frame rearrangements. These files lack a portion of the clones; in checked studies, under half of the deficit traces to unresolved V genes, and the cause of the others is not known. This sample holds roughly 100,000 clones; roughly half were observed only once. The ten largest clones add up to 8.8% of the sample. What was sequenced was CD4+ T cells sorted from blood. The receptor source for this set is a human donor in good health.

CDR3 DNA sequence: TGTGCCAGCTCACCAGATTCCCGGTATGGCTACACCTTC. Translated: CASSPDSRYGYTF. The J gene is TRBJ1-2, the V gene TRBV18; D gene unclear. V lost 2 bases and J lost 5, with 9 bases in between. This CDR3 contains 13 residues. Germline V gene lookup returns CDR1 KGHSH and CDR2 LQKENI.

The V gene is TRBV7-8, the J gene TRBJ2-5, with TRBD2 identical over 8 bases. The CDR3 covers 18 residues. Germline V gene sequence: CDR1 SGHVS, CDR2 FQNEAQ. J lost 2 bases, V lost 4 bases, and 15 bases had no gene match. In DNA, the CDR3 is TGTGCCAGCAGCTCCTACCGGATGGGCGGGGGGCCTCAAGAGACCCAGTACTTC. Translating gives CASSSYRMGGGPQETQYF.

The chain has TRBV7-9 and TRBJ1-2, with D tentatively TRBD1 (6 bases). Trimming removed 5 bases at V and 7 bases at J, with 8 bases between. The CDR3 contains 11 residues. CDR1 is SEHNR, CDR2 FQNEAQ, per germline (reference sequence). CDR3 protein: CASSLRGGYTF. The CDR3 bases are TGTGCCAGCAGCCTCAGGGGTGGCTACACCTTC. Complete variable domain (other parts from reference TRBV7-9 and TRBJ1-2): DTGVSQNPRHKITKRGQNVTFRCDPISEHNRLYWYRQTLGQGPEFLTYFQNEAQLEKSRLLSDRFSAERPKGSFSTLEIQRTEQGDSAMYLCASSLRGGYTFGSGTRLTVV.

The chain employs TRBV29-1 and TRBJ1-2; 9 bases fit TRBD1. The CDR3 length is 15 residues. Germline V CDR1 and CDR2: SQVTM, ANQGSEA. J gave up 0 bases and V 2 bases, and 4 bases lay outside the gene matches. As DNA, the CDR3 is TGCAGCGTTGAAATCCGGGACAGGGCTAACTATGGCTACACCTTC. It encodes CSVEIRDRANYGYTF.

The chain couples TRBV11-1 to TRBJ2-5; 8 nucleotides agree with TRBD1. The CDR3 consists of 14 residues. Germline V lookup: CDR1 SGHAT, CDR2 FQDESV (reference sequence). The V and J ends lost 2 bases and 5 bases, in that order; junction bases with no gene match: 4. This CDR3 reads CASSLRTGTETQYF. The CDR3 DNA reads TGTGCCAGCAGCTTAAGGACAGGGACGGAGACCCAGTACTTC.